These 26 T cell receptor beta chains share one sample of origin, sequenced in a study of shared clonotypes between healthy human individuals. Sequenced by immunoSEQ multiplex PCR; TCRdb stores in-frame clones only, minus some. This repertoire shows 500,000 to 700,000 clones, around 95% found once; its top ten account for approximately 0.12%. CD45RO-negative, CCR7-positively selected cells formed the naive CD8 fraction, excluding terminally differentiated effector memory CD45RA+ cells. Sequencing was done on a sample of naive CD8+ T cells sorted from blood. All receptors come from a woman in her twenties or thirties in good health.

This chain joins TRBV19 and TRBJ2-1; 9 bases are shared with TRBD2. The germline V gene has CDR1 LNHDA and CDR2 SQIVND (reference sequence). The V and J ends lost 5 bases and 2 bases, in that order; junction bases with no gene match: 7. The CDR3 has 16 amino acids. Here the CDR3 reads CASSLNLAGAYNEQFF. The CDR3 coding sequence is TGTGCCAGTAGTCTCAACTTAGCGGGAGCCTACAATGAGCAGTTCTTC.

V gene TRBV5-1 combines with J gene TRBJ1-1; 10 nucleotides match TRBD1. CDR3 length: 15 amino acids. Germline values: CDR1 SGHRS, CDR2 YFSETQ. With 2 bases clipped from V and 5 bases from J, the junction kept 6 bases outside the gene matches. CDR3 sequence (DNA): TGCGCCAGCAGCTTTGACAGGGGGCAATGGACTGAAGCTTTCTTT. The encoded protein is CASSFDRGQWTEAFF.

Of note for this clone: Other DNA sequences in the sample encode the same CDR3. The chain has TRBV27 and TRBJ2-7; TRBD2 matches at 13 bases. The CDR3 extends over 14 amino acids. J gave up 5 bases and V 6 bases, and 4 bases lay outside the gene matches. Germline CDR1 and CDR2: MNHEY and SMNVEV (reference sequence). This CDR3 reads CASSPGTSGNEQYF. The CDR3, as DNA: TGTGCCAGCAGCCCTGGGACTAGCGGGAACGAGCAGTACTTC.

The CDR3 DNA reads TGTGCCAGCAGTAGAGGACTTTTGTACGAGCAGTACTTC. Its translation is CASSRGLLYEQYF. This chain links TRBV28 with TRBJ2-7, with D maybe TRBD2 (5 bases). CDR3 length: 13 residues. Trimming shortened V by 5 bases and J by 4 bases, and 12 bases separated the two germline ends. Germline loops: CDR1 MDHEN, CDR2 SYDVKM.

The rearrangement uses TRBV28 and TRBJ1-3; D call uncertain. Germline CDR1 and CDR2: MDHEN and SYDVKM. The CDR3 consists of 14 residues. Deletions cut 3 bases from V and 0 bases from J, with 6 bases between. The CDR3 DNA is TGTGCCAGCAGTTTTGTGGGCTCTGGAAACACCATATATTTT. Protein product: CASSFVGSGNTIYF.

The V call is TRBV7-9, the J call TRBJ2-7, with 7 positions matching TRBD1. Losses at the gene ends were 3 bases for V and 4 bases for J; bases not matched to a gene: 6. The CDR3 has 14 residues. Looked up from germline, CDR1 is SEHNR and CDR2 is FQNEAQ (reference sequence). The CDR3, as DNA: TGTGCCAGCAGCTTGGACAGGATTCCATACGAGCAGTACTTC. Translating it yields CASSLDRIPYEQYF.

Here the CDR3 DNA reads TGTGCCAGCACTCGCGACGGGAACCAAGAGACCCAGTACTTC. It translates to CASTRDGNQETQYF. This rearrangement joins TRBV6-1 to TRBJ2-5; tentative D call: TRBD2 (5 bases). The CDR3 is 14 residues long. Germline-derived CDR1 and CDR2 are MNHNS and SASEGT. Trimming removed 7 bases from V and 0 bases from J, with 12 bases in between.

The chain recombines TRBV11-2 with TRBJ1-4; TRBD1 matches at 8 bases. From germline, CDR1 is SGHAT and CDR2 FQNNGV. CDR3 length: 14 residues. V lost 7 bases to trimming and J lost 5 bases; unmatched junction nucleotides: 6. DNA of the CDR3: TGTGCCAGCACCTATGGACAGGGCAATGAAAAACTGTTTTTT. Translating it yields CASTYGQGNEKLFF.

As to this clone: The sample contains more than one DNA sequence encoding this CDR3. V usage is TRBV6-5 and J usage is TRBJ1-1; a possible D gene is TRBD1 (5 bases). The V gene lost 0 bases and the J gene lost 3 bases, with 8 bases spanning the gap. Germline V gives CDR1 MNHEY, CDR2 SVGAGI. This CDR3 contains 14 residues. The CDR3 reads CASSYSGGDTEAFF. CDR3 sequence (DNA): TGTGCCAGCAGTTACTCCGGAGGGGACACTGAAGCTTTCTTT.

J is TRBJ2-7 and V is TRBV2; D uncertain. V shed 3 bases and J shed 3 bases, with 15 bases lying between them. Looked up from germline, CDR1 is SNHLY and CDR2 is FYNNEI. The CDR3 spans 15 residues. The CDR3 nucleotides read TGTGCCAGCAGTGAGTCTTATGCAGGAGACTACGAGCAGTACTTC. Its translation is CASSESYAGDYEQYF.

The chain is built from TRBV11-2 and TRBJ2-2; D remains unclear. Germline V gene lookup returns CDR1 SGHAT and CDR2 FQNNGV. Trimming took 1 base from V and 6 from J, leaving 6 bases between them. The CDR3 runs 13 residues. The CDR3 coding sequence is TGTGCCAGCAGCTTAGGCATTCCCGGGGAGCTGTTTTTT. It codes for CASSLGIPGELFF.

V is TRBV15 and J is TRBJ2-3, with D perhaps TRBD2 (5 bases). The CDR3 extends over 14 amino acids. Germline CDR1 and CDR2: LNHNV and YYDKDF (reference sequence). Trimming shortened V by 7 bases and J by 4 bases, and 15 bases separated the two germline ends. CDR3 bases: TGTGCCACCACAGTGAGAGGAGGAGCAGATACGCAGTATTTT. Protein: CATTVRGGADTQYF.

The chain recombines TRBV28 with TRBJ1-5, with TRBD1 identical over 7 bases. Germline V gene sequence: CDR1 MDHEN, CDR2 SYDVKM. The CDR3 is 16 residues long. The ends lost 2 bases at V and 8 bases at J; junction bases unmatched: 12. DNA for the CDR3: TGTGCCAGCAGTTTAGAGGGCCAGGGGGTGGGTAAGCCCCAGCATTTT. Amino acids: CASSLEGQGVGKPQHF.

Here the CDR3 reads CAATDWGVSYEQYF. The CDR3 nucleotides read TGTGCCGCGACCGACTGGGGGGTCTCCTACGAGCAGTACTTC. This sequence joins TRBV6-1 and TRBJ2-7; weak D call: TRBD2 (6 bases). Germline V gives CDR1 MNHNS, CDR2 SASEGT. V lost 11 bases, J lost 0 bases, and 17 bases lay in between. The CDR3 loop spans 14 amino acids.

The V and J genes are TRBV4-2 and TRBJ1-6, with 8 bases matching TRBD1. Germline-derived CDR1 and CDR2 are LGHNA and YNFKEQ. The ends lost 6 bases at V and 9 bases at J; junction bases unmatched: 10. The CDR3 extends over 15 amino acids. The CDR3 sequence: CASRRTGTGFSPLHF. The CDR3 nucleotides are TGTGCCAGCAGAAGAACCGGGACAGGTTTTTCACCCCTCCACTTT.

The J gene is TRBJ2-3, the V gene TRBV5-6; tentative D call: TRBD2 (5 bases). CDR1 and CDR2 from the germline V gene are SGHDT and YYEEEE. V lost 6 bases and J 2 bases, leaving 19 bases between the germline ends. The length of the CDR3 is 16 residues. CDR3 amino acids: CASTTEDSIYTDTQYF. The CDR3 nucleotides are TGTGCCAGCACTACGGAGGATAGCATCTACACAGATACGCAGTATTTT.

For the CDR3, the DNA is TGTGCCAGCAGTTGGATCAAGCGTCAAAGTCGGGCCAACGTCCTGACTTTC. Protein sequence: CASSWIKRQSRANVLTF. This rearrangement joins TRBV6-7 to TRBJ2-6; no definite D call. TRBV6-7 is an open reading frame whose function is uncertain. The CDR3 runs 17 residues. Deletions cut 4 bases from V and 5 bases from J, with 18 bases between.

The chain couples TRBV27 to TRBJ2-4; D not resolved. Germline CDR1 MNHEY, CDR2 SMNVEV (reference sequence). The V gene lost 3 bases and the J gene lost 0 bases, with 15 bases spanning the gap. This CDR3 has 17 residues. CDR3 sequence: CASSFVGPALAKNIQYF. The CDR3 bases are TGTGCCAGCAGTTTTGTAGGGCCAGCACTAGCCAAAAACATTCAGTACTTC.

On this clone itself: Other DNA sequences in the same sample also yield this CDR3. The genes are TRBV11-2 and TRBJ2-3, with D uncertain. Germline V lookup: CDR1 SGHAT, CDR2 FQNNGV. V shed 6 bases and J shed 3 bases, with 7 bases lying between them. The CDR3 is 12 residues long. This chain's CDR3 is CASRYSTDTQYF. The CDR3 DNA sequence: TGTGCCAGCAGATATAGTACAGATACGCAGTATTTT.

This sequence joins TRBV10-3 and TRBJ2-1; TRBD2 might be the D (5 bases). The CDR3 is 13 amino acids. Germline loops: CDR1 ENHRY, CDR2 SYGVKD. V was shortened by 5 bases and J by 7 bases, with 12 bases between the two germline ends. In DNA form, the CDR3 reads TGTGCCATCAGTCCAGGACTGCTTAATGAGCAGTTCTTC. This translates into CAISPGLLNEQFF.

The J gene is TRBJ1-1, the V gene TRBV29-1; TRBD1 might be the D (5 bases). The CDR3 loop spans 10 amino acids. Between the trimmed V and J ends, which lost 4 bases and 10 bases, there was a span of 10 bases. Per germline, CDR1 SQVTM and CDR2 ANQGSEA. CDR3 sequence: CSVALGGAFF. In DNA form, the CDR3 reads TGCAGCGTTGCACTGGGGGGAGCTTTCTTT.

The CDR3 loop is CASSEALQENTEAFF. The CDR3 DNA sequence: TGTGCCAGCAGTGAAGCGCTTCAGGAGAACACTGAAGCTTTCTTT. This rearrangement joins TRBV2 to TRBJ1-1, with D unclear. Trimming shortened V by 0 bases and J by 1 base, and 9 bases separated the two germline ends. CDR1 and CDR2 from the germline V gene are SNHLY and FYNNEI. This CDR3 region has 15 residues.

V gene TRBV5-1 combines with J gene TRBJ1-3; D gene uncertain. Trimming took 1 base from V and 0 from J, leaving 11 bases between them. The CDR3 covers 16 residues. Per the germline V gene, CDR1 is SGHRS and CDR2 is YFSETQ. CDR3 bases: TGCGCCAGCAGCTTGAAGGAGGACTTCTCTGGAAACACCATATATTTT. Its translation is CASSLKEDFSGNTIYF.

This chain uses TRBV7-9 with TRBJ2-3; D is ambiguous. V was cut by 5 bases and J by 2 bases, with 8 bases left in between. CDR1 and CDR2 (germline): SEHNR, FQNEAQ (reference sequence). CDR3 length: 13 amino acids. The CDR3 DNA is TGTGCCAGCAGCGCGCGACCCACAGATACGCAGTATTTT. It encodes CASSARPTDTQYF.

The chain joins TRBV27 to TRBJ2-6, with D perhaps matching TRBD1 (5 bases). Germline CDR1 reads MNHEY; CDR2 reads SMNVEV (reference sequence). This CDR3 region has 15 residues. With 2 bases removed from V and 3 bases from J, the gap between germline ends came to 8 bases. The CDR3 reads CASSLTGRGANVLTF. The CDR3 bases are TGTGCCAGCAGTTTAACAGGACGTGGGGCCAACGTCCTGACTTTC.

DNA for the CDR3: TGTGCCAGCAGCCAACGTGGGACAGGGATTACTGAAGCTTTCTTT. This gives the protein CASSQRGTGITEAFF. The V gene is TRBV4-2, the J gene TRBJ1-1; the match to TRBD1 covers 9 bases. CDR1 is LGHNA, CDR2 YNFKEQ, per germline. The CDR3 consists of 15 residues. The V segment lost 2 bases and the J segment 5 bases; nucleotides outside the gene matches: 6.